Described below is a single TCR beta chain sequence and its context. Its antigen is undetermined. Sequenced by immunoSEQ multiplex PCR; TCRdb stores in-frame clones only, minus some. Counted here are more than 55,000 clones, over 65% occurring once; the ten biggest clones make up under 6.5%. The entry originates in a study of OX40 agonist ivuxolimab in advanced cancers. Study-wide results and caveats: Partly responding patients at 0.1-3.0 mg/kg showed some of the smallest clonal expansion.

J lost 0 bases, V lost 3 bases, and 3 bases had no gene match. The CDR3 loop spans 16 amino acids. CDR1 and CDR2 from the germline V gene are SGHNT and YYREEE (reference sequence). This TCR was recovered from an adult with an advanced solid tumor such as melanoma, head and neck, liver or kidney cancer. Sequencing used CD4+ or CD8+ T cells sorted from blood, obtained in a trial of the OX40 agonist ivuxolimab. The rearrangement joins TRBV5-4 to TRBJ2-1; 10 nucleotides agree with TRBD2. The CDR3 DNA follows: TGTGCCAGCAGCTCAGGACTAGCGGCCTCCTACAATGAGCAGTTCTTC. Translation: CASSSGLAASYNEQFF.